Following are 26 T cell receptor beta chains from one sample sequenced in a study of molecular identifiers for immune sequencing clone quantification. MiXCR was run by TCRdb on the PCR reads, yielding one entry per CDR3 protein. The sample holds about 640,000 distinct CDR3 sequences, about 20% seen once. Sequenced: naive CD8+ T cells from blood, with Jurkat cell RNA spiked in. As to subset: FACS-sorted CD8+CD4-CCR7+CD45RA+ naive T cells. These receptors originate from a human donor in good health. Some libraries in this study had Jurkat cell RNA spiked in.

The V gene is TRBV4-1, the J gene TRBJ2-7; D call uncertain. Trimming took off 0 bases at V and 5 bases at J, with 11 bases between the two ends. Germline V gene data show CDR1 as MGHRA and CDR2 as YSYEKL. The CDR3 has 14 residues. DNA for the CDR3: TGCGCCAGCAGCCAAGATGGGTGGGTCAACGAGCAGTACTTC. Its translation: CASSQDGWVNEQYF.

In this sample, this clonotype turned up many times. The chain recombines TRBV9 with TRBJ2-3; no reliable D call. Germline V gene data show CDR1 as SGDLS and CDR2 as YYNGEE. This CDR3 spans 19 amino acids. Trimming left V 0 bases short and J 1 base short, with 21 bases between. This CDR3 reads CASSVGGFTLGKRTDTQYF. The CDR3 DNA reads TGTGCCAGCAGCGTAGGAGGTTTTACCCTTGGAAAGCGCACAGATACGCAGTATTTT.

The V call is TRBV5-1, the J call TRBJ2-7; 7 bases match TRBD2. The germline CDR1 and CDR2 sequences are SGHRS and YFSETQ. This CDR3 is built from 16 residues. V gave up 3 bases and J gave up 4 bases; unmatched junction bases: 13. The CDR3 here is CASSSLGGESWYEQYF. Here the CDR3 DNA reads TGCGCCAGCAGCTCCCTTGGGGGGGAGTCATGGTACGAGCAGTACTTC. Full variable domain (remainder filled in from reference TRBV5-1 and TRBJ2-7): KAGVTQTPRYLIKTRGQQVTLSCSPISGHRSVSWYQQTPGQGLQFLFEYFSETQRNKGNFPGRFSGRQFSNSRSEMNVSTLELGDSALYLCASSSLGGESWYEQYFGPGTRLTVT.

This clonotype was observed a few times. The chain recombines TRBV9 with TRBJ2-1; D perhaps matches TRBD2 (6 bases). The CDR3 has 16 amino acids. V gave up 1 base and J gave up 7 bases, with 18 bases separating them. The germline V gene encodes CDR1 SGDLS and CDR2 YYNGEE. The CDR3 is CASSVTGLTSGNEQFF. As DNA, the CDR3 is TGTGCCAGCAGCGTAACAGGACTAACCTCTGGGAATGAGCAGTTCTTC.

Many counts were recorded for this clonotype. V is TRBV11-2 and J is TRBJ1-1, with D unclear. V was shortened by 1 base and J by 6 bases, with 12 bases between the two germline ends. The CDR3 loop spans 14 amino acids. CDR1 and CDR2 from the germline V gene are SGHAT and FQNNGV. In DNA form, the CDR3 reads TGTGCCAGCAGCTTAGGCTTCGGGGTCGCTGAAGCTTTCTTT. Amino acid sequence: CASSLGFGVAEAFF. The variable domain in full, completed from reference TRBV11-2 and TRBJ1-1, reads EAGVAQSPRYKIIEKRQSVAFWCNPISGHATLYWYQQILGQGPKLLIQFQNNGVVDDSQLPKDRFSAERLKGVDSTLKIQPAKLEDSAVYLCASSLGFGVAEAFFGQGTRLTVV.

This clonotype came up many times. V and J are TRBV25-1 and TRBJ2-5; D possibly corresponds to TRBD2 (5 bases). The germline V gene encodes CDR1 MGHDK and CDR2 SYGVNS. This CDR3 comprises 15 residues. V shed 0 bases and J shed 5 bases, with 13 bases lying between them. The CDR3 protein is CASSEYLGSQETQYF. The CDR3 coding sequence is TGTGCCAGCAGTGAATACCTAGGGAGTCAGGAGACCCAGTACTTC.

This clonotype was seen a few times. CDR3 loop: CASSWRGMGTDTQYF. As DNA, the CDR3 is TGTGCCAGCTCCTGGAGAGGGATGGGCACAGATACGCAGTATTTT. The chain has TRBV6-2 or TRBV6-3 and TRBJ2-3; the D gene is possibly TRBD2 (5 bases). From germline, CDR1 is MNHEY and CDR2 SVGEGT. V shed 8 bases and J shed 1 base, with 16 bases lying between them. The CDR3 has 15 amino acids.

Concerning this clonotype: A much larger clone lies a single base off, so this may be a read error. The V and J genes are TRBV3-1 and TRBJ2-1; the match to TRBD2 covers 7 bases. This CDR3 is built from 17 residues. Germline V CDR1 and CDR2: LGHDT, YNNKEL (reference sequence). The trim removed 1 base at V and 8 bases at J, leaving 14 bases unmatched. The CDR3 DNA follows: TGTGCCAGCAGCCAAGTTCTTACTGCGGGGGTGCCGGATGAGCAGTTCTTC. Encoded protein: CASSQVLTAGVPDEQFF.

In this sample, this clonotype turned up many times. The chain joins TRBV11-2 to TRBJ2-3; 12 nucleotides align to TRBD2. The V gene's germline CDR1 is SGHAT and CDR2 FQNNGV. J gave up 3 bases and V 5 bases, and 9 bases lay outside the gene matches. The CDR3 covers 17 residues. Here the CDR3 DNA reads TGTGCCAGCAGCCTATTAATGGGACTAGCGGGTACAGATACGCAGTATTTT. This translates into CASSLLMGLAGTDTQYF.

The rearrangement joins TRBV19 to TRBJ2-5; maybe TRBD2 (7 bases). The CDR3 totals 18 residues. In germline, CDR1 is LNHDA, CDR2 SQIVND (reference sequence). Trimming took off 4 bases at V and 5 bases at J, with 26 bases between the two ends. In nucleotides, the CDR3 is TGTGCCAGTAGTAACCAGGGGAGTGGCGGGAGCCTGGTTGAGACCCAGTACTTC. Translation: CASSNQGSGGSLVETQYF.

This clonotype has just one count. Since a much larger clone is just one base distant, this may be a read error. This chain links TRBV29-1 with TRBJ1-3; D is unclear. The V gene lost 3 bases and the J gene lost 0 bases, with 9 bases spanning the gap. Germline loops: CDR1 SQVTM, CDR2 ANQGSEA. This CDR3 contains 14 residues. The CDR3: CSVEKLNSGNTIYF. In DNA, the CDR3 is TGCAGCGTTGAGAAACTGAACTCTGGAAACACCATATATTTT.

This clonotype appeared many times. The chain employs TRBV6-5 and TRBJ2-3; D call uncertain. There are 17 residues in the CDR3. Germline V gene data show CDR1 as MNHEY and CDR2 as SVGAGI. With 5 bases removed from V and 2 bases from J, the gap between germline ends came to 20 bases. The CDR3 DNA reads as TGTGCCAGCAGTCAACGAGGCCAACATACAGACACAGATACGCAGTATTTT. This codes for CASSQRGQHTDTDTQYF.

The chain employs TRBV19 and TRBJ2-5, with 7 bases lining up with TRBD2. J gave up 3 bases and V 5 bases, and 12 bases lay outside the gene matches. Germline V gene sequence: CDR1 LNHDA, CDR2 SQIVND (reference sequence). The CDR3 has 16 amino acids. The CDR3, as DNA: TGTGCCAGTAGTTGGGGAGCGGGGAGCTCCGAAGAGACCCAGTACTTC. Encoded protein: CASSWGAGSSEETQYF.

This clonotype was counted at least ten times. V gene TRBV9 combines with J gene TRBJ2-3, with 8 bases lining up with TRBD1. This CDR3 has 17 residues. V dropped 3 bases and J dropped 4; count of bases not matched to a gene: 13. CDR1 is SGDLS, CDR2 YYNGEE, per germline. CDR3: CASSGGRTGRVADTQYF. The CDR3 DNA follows: TGTGCCAGCAGCGGGGGGAGGACAGGGCGAGTTGCAGATACGCAGTATTTT.

About this clonotype itself: This clone may be a read error of a much larger clone one base away. J is TRBJ1-4 and V is TRBV4-1; tentatively, D is TRBD1 (5 bases). Deletions cut 3 bases from V and 9 bases from J, with 14 bases between. This CDR3 is built from 14 residues. The V gene's germline CDR1 is MGHRA and CDR2 YSYEKL. CDR3: CASSQGPRYKKLFF. Written as DNA, the CDR3 is TGCGCCAGCAGCCAGGGACCGAGGTATAAAAAACTGTTTTTT.

A remark on this clonotype: Possible read error: a much larger clone is one base away. The chain couples TRBV30 to TRBJ1-4, with D perhaps TRBD1 (6 bases). The CDR3 is made up of 14 amino acids. Trimming shortened V by 2 bases and J by 6 bases, and 13 bases separated the two germline ends. The germline V gene encodes CDR1 GTSNPN and CDR2 SVGIG (reference sequence). DNA of the CDR3: TGTGCCTGGAGTAGGGGGGGAGGTCATGAAAAACTGTTTTTT. This translates into CAWSRGGGHEKLFF.

This clonotype has ten or more counts. The gene calls are TRBV9 and TRBJ2-1; D unclear. The V end was cut by 3 bases, the J end by 1 base, with 11 bases between. Germline V gene data show CDR1 as SGDLS and CDR2 as YYNGEE. This CDR3 comprises 15 residues. CDR3 loop: CASSATVSSYNEQFF. In nucleotides, the CDR3 is TGTGCCAGCAGCGCCACAGTCAGTTCCTACAATGAGCAGTTCTTC.

This clonotype has ten or more counts. This sequence joins TRBV6-6 and TRBJ1-1, with a possible D match to TRBD1 (5 bases). V lost 2 bases to trimming and J lost 1 base, with 8 bases between them. The CDR3 consists of 14 residues. Germline CDR1 is MNHNY and CDR2 is SVGAGI (reference sequence). In DNA, the CDR3 is TGTGCCAGCAGTTACGAAGGGGCGAACACTGAAGCTTTCTTT. Encoded protein: CASSYEGANTEAFF.

A few counts support this clonotype. The chain couples TRBV2 to TRBJ2-1, with 10 bases identical to TRBD2. The CDR3 has 18 residues. V lost 4 bases to trimming and J lost 0 bases; unmatched junction nucleotides: 9. Looked up from germline, CDR1 is SNHLY and CDR2 is FYNNEI. DNA for the CDR3: TGTGCCAGCAGTGGCTCAGCGGGGGGGCCAGGCTCCTACAATGAGCAGTTCTTC. As protein: CASSGSAGGPGSYNEQFF.

This clonotype has a count of ten or more. Since a much larger clone is just one base distant, this may be a read error. The V and J genes are TRBV11-2 and TRBJ2-7, with 10 bases that match TRBD2. Unmatched junction bases numbered 1, after V lost 2 bases and J lost 3 bases. This CDR3 has 14 residues. Germline V gives CDR1 SGHAT, CDR2 FQNNGV. CDR3 amino acids: CASSLWTSGYEQYF. As DNA, the CDR3 is TGTGCCAGCAGCTTATGGACTAGCGGCTACGAGCAGTACTTC.

The rearrangement joins TRBV5-6 to TRBJ2-1; 10 bases align to TRBD2. The CDR3 extends over 17 amino acids. J gave up 7 bases and V 0 bases, and 10 bases lay outside the gene matches. Per the germline V gene, CDR1 is SGHDT and CDR2 is YYEEEE. As DNA, the CDR3 is TGTGCCAGCAGCTTGGATACTAGCGGGAATCCTATTAATGAGCAGTTCTTC. Residues: CASSLDTSGNPINEQFF.

This clonotype was seen at least ten times. V is TRBV28 and J is TRBJ2-7; D is unresolved. CDR3 size: 13 residues. Trimming removed 3 bases from V and 5 bases from J, with 11 bases in between. Looked up from germline, CDR1 is MDHEN and CDR2 is SYDVKM. For the CDR3, the DNA is TGTGCCAGCAGTTTGATTCCCAGAAACGAGCAGTACTTC. It specifies CASSLIPRNEQYF. The variable domain in full, with the rest retrieved from reference TRBV28 and TRBJ2-7, is DVKVTQSSRYLVKRTGEKVFLECVQDMDHENMFWYRQDPGLGLRLIYFSYDVKMKEKGDIPEGYSVSREKKERFSLILESASTNQTSMYLCASSLIPRNEQYFGPGTRLTVT.

Turning to this clonotype: Germline and junction disagree at one end, which may indicate a read error. The chain couples TRBV5-1 to TRBJ2-7; TRBD1 matches 8 bases. CDR3 length equals 16 residues. The V gene's germline CDR1 is SGHRS and CDR2 YFSETQ. CDR3 residues: CASSLKDRVSSYEQHF. CDR3 nucleotides: TGCGCCAGCAGCCTGAAGGACAGGGTGAGCTCCTACGAGCAGCACTTC.

Concerning this clonotype: A much larger clone differs by one base, so this may be a read error. The V call is TRBV4-3, the J call TRBJ1-3; D call uncertain. Germline V gene lookup returns CDR1 LGHNA and CDR2 YSLEER. There are 16 residues in the CDR3. Trimming stripped 0 bases from V and 0 bases from J, with 9 bases between. This CDR3 is CASSQDSLNSGNTIYF. CDR3 bases: TGCGCCAGCAGCCAAGATTCGCTTAACTCTGGAAACACCATATATTTT.

Ten or more counts support this clonotype. This chain links TRBV7-9 with TRBJ2-3, with 7 bases fitting TRBD2. The CDR3 runs 15 residues. With V trimmed by 5 bases and J by 5 bases, 10 bases remained unmatched. Germline V gives CDR1 SEHNR, CDR2 FQNEAQ (reference sequence). The CDR3 here is CASSPRTSDKDTQYF. In DNA, the CDR3 is TGTGCCAGCAGCCCGAGAACTAGCGATAAAGATACGCAGTATTTT.

Many counts were recorded for this clonotype. V gene TRBV4-2 combines with J gene TRBJ2-1; possibly TRBD2 for D (6 bases). The V and J ends lost 1 base and 6 bases respectively, with 10 bases between them. This CDR3 comprises 14 residues. Germline V gene lookup returns CDR1 LGHNA and CDR2 YNFKEQ. The CDR3 here is CASSQGPAGNEQFF. The DNA for the CDR3 is TGTGCCAGCAGCCAAGGCCCAGCGGGCAATGAGCAGTTCTTC.